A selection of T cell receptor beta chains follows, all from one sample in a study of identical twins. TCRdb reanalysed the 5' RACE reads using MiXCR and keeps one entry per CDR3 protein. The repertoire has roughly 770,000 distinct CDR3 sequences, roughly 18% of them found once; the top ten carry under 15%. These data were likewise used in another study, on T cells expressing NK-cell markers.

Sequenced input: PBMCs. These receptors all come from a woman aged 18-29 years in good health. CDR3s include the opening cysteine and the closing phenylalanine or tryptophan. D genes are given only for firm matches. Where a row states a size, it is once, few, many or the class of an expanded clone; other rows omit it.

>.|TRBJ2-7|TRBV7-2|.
TGTGCCAGCAGCTTTGGGATGTCAGGCTACTACGAGCAGTACTTC
CASSFGMSGYYEQYF
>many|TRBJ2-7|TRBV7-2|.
TGTGCCAGCAGCGGGACCCCGGGACGGAACTACGAGCAGTACTTC
CASSGTPGRNYEQYF
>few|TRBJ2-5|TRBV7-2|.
TGTGCCAGCAGCTTACTGCAGGGACGGGAGACCCAGTACTTC
CASSLLQGRETQYF
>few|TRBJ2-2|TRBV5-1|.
TGCGCCAGCAGCTTGACCGACTCCAGAACCGGGGAGCTGTTTTTT
CASSLTDSRTGELFF
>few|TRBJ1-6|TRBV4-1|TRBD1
TGCGCCAGCAGCCAAGGAGTAGACAGGGGTGATTCACCCCTCCACTTT
CASSQGVDRGDSPLHF
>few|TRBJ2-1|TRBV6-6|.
TGTGCCAGCAGTTACTCGAAAGACATTGAGCAGTTCTTC
CASSYSKDIEQFF
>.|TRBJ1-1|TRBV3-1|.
TGTGCCAGCAAAAACGGGGACACTGAAGCTTTCTTT
CASKNGDTEAFF
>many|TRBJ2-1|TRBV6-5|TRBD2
TGTGCCAGCAGTTACGGGCTAGCGGGAAGTGAGCAGTTCTTC
CASSYGLAGSEQFF
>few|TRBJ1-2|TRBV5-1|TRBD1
TGCGCCAGCAGCCCGAAGACAGGGCGGAGGTCTTATGGCTACACCTTC
CASSPKTGRRSYGYTF
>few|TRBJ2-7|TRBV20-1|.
TGCAGTGCTAGAGATCAGGCGGGACTTTCCTACGAGCAGTACTTC
CSARDQAGLSYEQYF
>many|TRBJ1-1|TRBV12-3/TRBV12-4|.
TGTGCCAGCAGGGACGGTACTGAAGCTTTCTTT
CASRDGTEAFF
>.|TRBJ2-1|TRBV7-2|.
TGTGCCAGCAGCCCTTTCCGGTCCAATGAGCAGTTCTTC
CASSPFRSNEQFF
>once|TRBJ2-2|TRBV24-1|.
TGTGCCACCAGTGATTCATGGGGTTCGAACACCGGGGAGCTGTTTTTT
CATSDSWGSNTGELFF
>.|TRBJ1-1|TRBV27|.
TGTGCCAGCAGTTTTTGGGGGAAACTGAACACTGAAGCTTTCTTT
CASSFWGKLNTEAFF
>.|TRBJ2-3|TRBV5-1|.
TGCGCCAGCAGCTTGGTATCCAGCCCCCCTAGGGATACGCAGTATTTT
CASSLVSSPPRDTQYF
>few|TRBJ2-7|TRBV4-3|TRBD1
TGCGCCAGCAGCCAAGATTTCTGGGGGACAGGAGGGCACGAGCAGTACTTC
CASSQDFWGTGGHEQYF
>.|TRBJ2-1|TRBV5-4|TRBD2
TGTGCCAGCAGCTTGGGGCGGGGGGAGTTCTTC
CASSLGRGEFF
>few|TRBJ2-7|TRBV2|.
TGTGCCAGCAGTGAGGTGGGCCCTTTTGCGCAGTACTTC
CASSEVGPFAQYF
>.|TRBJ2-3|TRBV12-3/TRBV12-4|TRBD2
TGTGCCAGCAGTTTATTCGGGGGGTCGCTGTATACGCAGTATTTT
CASSLFGGSLYTQYF
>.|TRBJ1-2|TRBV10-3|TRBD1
TGTGCCATCAGTGGGTTAAGACAGGGGAATCGGTATGGCTACACCTTC
CAISGLRQGNRYGYTF
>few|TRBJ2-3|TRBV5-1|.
TGCGCCAGCAGCGAAGGTGGAGATACGCAGTATTTT
CASSEGGDTQYF
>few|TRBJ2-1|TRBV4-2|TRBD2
TGTGCCAGCAGCCAAGAACTGCGGGGGGGCTTGAATGAGCAGTTCTTC
CASSQELRGGLNEQFF
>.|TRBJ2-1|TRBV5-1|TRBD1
TGCGCCAGCAGTCTGAGGACAGGACCATGGAATGAGCAGTTCTTC
CASSLRTGPWNEQFF
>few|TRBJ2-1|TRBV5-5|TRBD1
TGTGCCAGCAGCCCACGTCCCGGGACAGGGAGCGATGAGCAGTTCTTC
CASSPRPGTGSDEQFF
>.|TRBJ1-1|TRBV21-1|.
TGTGCCAGCAGCTCAAATGGGGGTGGGACTGAAGCTTTCTTT
CASSSNGGGTEAFF
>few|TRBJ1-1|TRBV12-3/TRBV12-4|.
TGTGCCAGCCCCCTTGCGGGGGGCGAACCTGAAGCTTTCTTT
CASPLAGGEPEAFF
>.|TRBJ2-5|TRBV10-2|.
TGCGCCAGCAGAGGGCTAGCGACGTACCAAGAGACCCAGTACTTC
CASRGLATYQETQYF
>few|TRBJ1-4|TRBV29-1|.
TGCAGCGTTGTAAGCGGGCAGCTAGAAAAACTGTTTTTT
CSVVSGQLEKLFF
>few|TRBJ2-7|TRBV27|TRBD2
TGTGCCAGCAGTTTATTGTTTGCGGGGGGCGGCAACGAGCAGTACTTC
CASSLLFAGGGNEQYF
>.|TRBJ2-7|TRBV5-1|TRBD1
TGCGCCAGCAGCTTTTCTGGGACAGGATACGAGCAGTACTTC
CASSFSGTGYEQYF
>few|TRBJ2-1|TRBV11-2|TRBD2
TGTGCCAGCAGCCAGGGGACTAGCGGGGGGCCGACCTACAATGAGCAGTTCTTC
CASSQGTSGGPTYNEQFF
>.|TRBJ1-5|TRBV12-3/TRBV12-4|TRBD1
TGTGCCAGCAGTTCAGGGGGATTCCAGCCCCAGCATTTT
CASSSGGFQPQHF
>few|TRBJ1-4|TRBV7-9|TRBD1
TGTGCCAGCAGTCCTACGGACAGGGGGGAAAAACTGTTTTTT
CASSPTDRGEKLFF
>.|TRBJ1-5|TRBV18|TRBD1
TGTGCCAGCTCTGGGACAGATAATCAGCCCCAGCATTTT
CASSGTDNQPQHF
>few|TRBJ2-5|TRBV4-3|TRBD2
TGCGCCAGCAGCGCCGGACTAGCGGGACGACAAGAGACCCAGTACTTC
CASSAGLAGRQETQYF
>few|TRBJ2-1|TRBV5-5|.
TGTGCCAGCCCGACTGTACCCCCACACAATGAGCAGTTCTTC
CASPTVPPHNEQFF
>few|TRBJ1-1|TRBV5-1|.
TGCGCCAGCAGCTTGATTGCGGACACTGAAGCTTTCTTT
CASSLIADTEAFF
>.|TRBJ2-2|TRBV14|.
TGTGCCAGCAGCCAAGTTGATGAGGGTCTAACCGGGGAGCTGTTTTTT
CASSQVDEGLTGELFF
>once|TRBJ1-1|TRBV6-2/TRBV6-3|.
TGTGCCAGCAGTTACTGGGGAACGAACACTGAAGCTTTCTTT
CASSYWGTNTEAFF
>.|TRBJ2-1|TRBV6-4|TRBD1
TGTGCCAGCAAGATGACAGGGAGCTCCTACAATGAGCAGTTCTTC
CASKMTGSSYNEQFF
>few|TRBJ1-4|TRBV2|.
TGTGCCACTCAAGACGACGCGGAAAAACTGTTTTTT
CATQDDAEKLFF
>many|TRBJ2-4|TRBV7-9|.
TGTGCCAGCAGCTTAGTGGTCAGCTTAGCCAAAAACATTCAGTACTTC
CASSLVVSLAKNIQYF
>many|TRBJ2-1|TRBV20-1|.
TGCAGTGCTGCGAAGAGGAATGAGCAGTTCTTC
CSAAKRNEQFF
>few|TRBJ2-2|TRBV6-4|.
TGTGCCAGCAGTGAAGAGGGAATCACCGGGGAGCTGTTTTTT
CASSEEGITGELFF
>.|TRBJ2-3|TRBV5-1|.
TGCGCCAGCAGCGTTAACCCCCAGGCAGCAGATACGCAGTATTTT
CASSVNPQAADTQYF
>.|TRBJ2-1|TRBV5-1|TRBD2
TGCGCCAGCAGCTTGTTTGGGACTAGCGGCTACAATGAGCAGTTCTTC
CASSLFGTSGYNEQFF
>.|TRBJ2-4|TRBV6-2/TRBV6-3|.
TGTGCCAGCAGTTCCCCCTCGGAAGCCAAAAACATTCAGTACTTC
CASSSPSEAKNIQYF
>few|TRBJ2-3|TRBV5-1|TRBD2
TGCGCCAGCGCGACTAGCACCTCTAGCACAGATACGCAGTATTTT
CASATSTSSTDTQYF
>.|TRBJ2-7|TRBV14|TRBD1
TGTGCCAGCAGCAGACAGGGCATCGTATACGAGCAGTACTTC
CASSRQGIVYEQYF
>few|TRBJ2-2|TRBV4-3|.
TGCGCCAGCAGCCCTAGACAGGCGGGAGTTCCCACCGGGGAGCTGTTTTTT
CASSPRQAGVPTGELFF
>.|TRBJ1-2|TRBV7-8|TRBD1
TGTGCCAGCATAGCCCAGGGCAGGGGGGCGAGAGGCTACACCTTC
CASIAQGRGARGYTF
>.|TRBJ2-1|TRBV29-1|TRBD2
TGCAGCGTTGATGTTGGCGGGGGAAGCTCCTACAATGAGCAGTTCTTC
CSVDVGGGSSYNEQFF
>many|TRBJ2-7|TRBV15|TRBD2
TGTGCCACCAGCAGAGATCCTACTAGCGGGAGTTACGAGCAGTACTTC
CATSRDPTSGSYEQYF
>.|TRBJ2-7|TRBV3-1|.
TGTGCCAGCAGCCAACCCGGGACCAGCGGCCGCGAGCAGTACTTC
CASSQPGTSGREQYF
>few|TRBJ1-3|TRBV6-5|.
TGTGCCAGCAGTTACCCGGGAGGGGGGACTGGAAACACCATATATTTT
CASSYPGGGTGNTIYF